The 7 T cell receptor beta chains in this list originate from one sample, sequenced in a study of cytomegalovirus exposure and HLA in healthy donors. Primers: 60 Vbeta forward and 13 Jbeta reverse. Profiled with immunoSEQ multiplex PCR; TCRdb holds only in-frame clones, not every one. The sample includes about 160,000 clones. Sequencing was done on a sample of PBMCs. These receptors all come from a man younger than 45 in good health and CMV-seronegative.

The rearrangement joins TRBV5-1 to TRBJ2-3; tentative D call: TRBD2 (6 bases). This CDR3 has 15 amino acids. Looked up from germline, CDR1 is SGHRS and CDR2 is YFSETQ. Trimming shortened V by 1 base and J by 4 bases, and 13 bases separated the two germline ends. CDR3 bases: TGCGCCAGCAGCTTGACGGGAGACTGGCCAGATACGCAGTATTTT. This gives the protein CASSLTGDWPDTQYF.

The chain couples TRBV4-3 to TRBJ2-5, with D possibly TRBD1 on 5 matching bases. Matching the DNA end better, TRBJ2-7 makes the J call doubtful. The CDR3 sequence is 15 residues long. Germline CDR1 LGHNA, CDR2 YSLEER. The CDR3 sequence: CASSQEKGVEYEQYF. DNA of the CDR3: TGCGCCAGCAGCCAAGAAAAAGGGGTCGAGTACGAGCAGTACTTC.

This chain links TRBV27 with TRBJ2-2; maybe TRBD2 (6 bases). This CDR3 is 15 amino acids long. CDR1 is MNHEY, CDR2 SMNVEV, per germline (reference sequence). V was trimmed by 7 bases and J by 1 base, leaving 13 bases between them. CDR3 amino acids: CASTHGTLNTGELFF. DNA for the CDR3: TGTGCCAGCACCCACGGGACTCTGAACACCGGGGAGCTGTTTTTT.

This CDR3 reads CASTAGIYGYTF. CDR3 coding DNA: TGCGCCAGCACCGCGGGGATCTATGGCTACACCTTC. V gene TRBV10-2 combines with J gene TRBJ1-2; no clear D gene. In germline, CDR1 is WSHSY, CDR2 SAAADI. The CDR3 runs 12 residues. Trimming took off 7 bases at V and 4 bases at J, with 10 bases between the two ends.

V usage is TRBV7-8 and J usage is TRBJ2-3, with TRBD2 matching 7 bases. The CDR3 consists of 13 residues. The germline gives CDR1 SGHVS, CDR2 FQNEAQ. V lost 5 bases to trimming and J lost 10 bases; unmatched junction nucleotides: 9. This CDR3 is CASSTQLAKAQYF. The CDR3, as DNA: TGTGCCAGCAGCACCCAACTAGCGAAGGCGCAGTATTTT.

The rearrangement joins TRBV9 to TRBJ1-2; D possibly corresponds to TRBD1 (6 bases). The ends were cut back, 3 bases at V and 8 bases at J, with 14 bases in the middle. There are 13 residues in the CDR3. Germline CDR1 reads SGDLS; CDR2 reads YYNGEE. The CDR3 loop is CASSEYRVEGYTF. The CDR3 coding sequence is TGTGCCAGCAGCGAGTACAGGGTTGAAGGCTACACCTTC.

The chain employs TRBV15 and TRBJ1-1; TRBD1 matches at 7 bases. Trimming took 5 bases from V and 2 from J; bases not matched to a gene: 8. The germline CDR1 and CDR2 sequences are LNHNV and YYDKDF (reference sequence). This CDR3 has 15 residues. This CDR3 is CATSGGGQLNTEAFF. CDR3 nucleotide sequence: TGTGCCACCAGCGGAGGGGGACAGCTAAACACTGAAGCTTTCTTT.